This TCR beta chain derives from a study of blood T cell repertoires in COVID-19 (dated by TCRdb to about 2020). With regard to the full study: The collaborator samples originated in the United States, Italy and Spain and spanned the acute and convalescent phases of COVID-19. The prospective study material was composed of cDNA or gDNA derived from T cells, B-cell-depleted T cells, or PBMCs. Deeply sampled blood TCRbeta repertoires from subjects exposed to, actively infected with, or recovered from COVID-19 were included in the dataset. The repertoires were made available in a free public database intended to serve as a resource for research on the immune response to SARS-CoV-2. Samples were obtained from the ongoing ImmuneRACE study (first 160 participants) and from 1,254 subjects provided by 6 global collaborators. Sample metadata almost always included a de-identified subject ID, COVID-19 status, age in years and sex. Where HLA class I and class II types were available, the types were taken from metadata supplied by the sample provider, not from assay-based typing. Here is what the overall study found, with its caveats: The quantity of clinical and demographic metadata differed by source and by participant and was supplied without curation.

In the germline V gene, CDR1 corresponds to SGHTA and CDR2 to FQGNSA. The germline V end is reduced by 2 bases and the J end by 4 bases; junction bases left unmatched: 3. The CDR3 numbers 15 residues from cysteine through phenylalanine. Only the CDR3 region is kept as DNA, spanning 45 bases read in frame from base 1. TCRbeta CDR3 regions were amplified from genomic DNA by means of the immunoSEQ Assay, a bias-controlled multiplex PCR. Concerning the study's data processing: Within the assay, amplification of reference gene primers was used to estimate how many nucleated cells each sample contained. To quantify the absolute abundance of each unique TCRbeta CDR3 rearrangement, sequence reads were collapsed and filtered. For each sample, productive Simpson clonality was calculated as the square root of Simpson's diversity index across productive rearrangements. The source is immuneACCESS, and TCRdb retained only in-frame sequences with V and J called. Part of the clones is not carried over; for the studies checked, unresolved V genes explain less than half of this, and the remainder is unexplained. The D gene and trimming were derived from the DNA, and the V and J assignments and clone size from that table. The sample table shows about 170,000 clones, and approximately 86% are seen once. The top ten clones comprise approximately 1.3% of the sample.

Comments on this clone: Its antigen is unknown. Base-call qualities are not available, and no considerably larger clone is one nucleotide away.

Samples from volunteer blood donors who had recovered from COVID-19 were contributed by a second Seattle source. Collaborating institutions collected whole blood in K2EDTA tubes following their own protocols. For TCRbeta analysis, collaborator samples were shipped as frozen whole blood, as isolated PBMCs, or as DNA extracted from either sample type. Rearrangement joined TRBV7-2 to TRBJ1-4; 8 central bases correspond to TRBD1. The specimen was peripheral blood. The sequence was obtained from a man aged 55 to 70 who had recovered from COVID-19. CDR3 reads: CASSLRTGINEKLFF. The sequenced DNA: TGTGCCAGCAGCTTAAGGACAGGGATTAATGAAAAACTGTTTTTT.